This T cell receptor beta chain derives from a study of beta chain features in type 1 diabetes. Isolated RNA was reverse transcribed in full, so expressed TCRB transcripts were sequenced. Clones were sequenced by immunoSEQ multiplex PCR, and TCRdb holds only the in-frame ones, with some missing. The table includes approximately 140,000 clones, about 44% detected once. Note on this clone: Its antigen is unidentified.

Overall study findings and caveats: The study left unresolved whether HLA type influences TCRB rearrangement. The naive, central memory and Treg TCRB repertoires showed an apparent similarity that was greater among patients than among healthy donors. People with Type 1 diabetes carried modestly yet significantly shorter TCRB CDR3s in all four CD4+ subsets.

V gave up 0 bases and J gave up 5 bases; unmatched junction bases: 6. This CDR3 has 16 residues. CDR1 is SGHTA, CDR2 FQGNSA, per germline. This chain links TRBV7-2 with TRBJ2-1; 8 bases match TRBD2. Sequenced input: Tregs from blood. The receptor's source is a young man in good health. CDR3: CASSLAGTSVDNEQFF. Here the CDR3 DNA reads TGTGCCAGCAGCTTAGCCGGGACTAGTGTCGACAATGAGCAGTTCTTC.